Included here is one TCR beta chain sequence, with context. Its antigen is unknown. These data are taken from a study of blood T cells in healthy people across ages. Regarding the study as a whole: Long-lived and aged donors differed, with more naive CD4+ cells and higher diversity in the long-lived.

Through a sample-barcoded 5' primer and a J-beta primer mix, a second PCR was run for roughly 6 to 11 cycles. A single record per CDR3 protein comes from TCRdb applying MiXCR to the 5' RACE reads. The table lists about 800,000 distinct CDR3 sequences, roughly 60% of them singletons. J gave up 8 bases and V 4 bases, and 10 bases lay outside the gene matches. CDR3 length: 17 residues. Germline loops: CDR1 KGHSH, CDR2 LQKENI. The clonotype was recovered from a young man in good health. What was sequenced was blood. The chain has TRBV18 and TRBJ2-1; 14 bases align to TRBD2. The CDR3 region has the DNA TGTGCCAGCTCACTGAACGCGGGACTAGCGGGGGCGGATGAGCAGTTCTTC. This codes for CASSLNAGLAGADEQFF.